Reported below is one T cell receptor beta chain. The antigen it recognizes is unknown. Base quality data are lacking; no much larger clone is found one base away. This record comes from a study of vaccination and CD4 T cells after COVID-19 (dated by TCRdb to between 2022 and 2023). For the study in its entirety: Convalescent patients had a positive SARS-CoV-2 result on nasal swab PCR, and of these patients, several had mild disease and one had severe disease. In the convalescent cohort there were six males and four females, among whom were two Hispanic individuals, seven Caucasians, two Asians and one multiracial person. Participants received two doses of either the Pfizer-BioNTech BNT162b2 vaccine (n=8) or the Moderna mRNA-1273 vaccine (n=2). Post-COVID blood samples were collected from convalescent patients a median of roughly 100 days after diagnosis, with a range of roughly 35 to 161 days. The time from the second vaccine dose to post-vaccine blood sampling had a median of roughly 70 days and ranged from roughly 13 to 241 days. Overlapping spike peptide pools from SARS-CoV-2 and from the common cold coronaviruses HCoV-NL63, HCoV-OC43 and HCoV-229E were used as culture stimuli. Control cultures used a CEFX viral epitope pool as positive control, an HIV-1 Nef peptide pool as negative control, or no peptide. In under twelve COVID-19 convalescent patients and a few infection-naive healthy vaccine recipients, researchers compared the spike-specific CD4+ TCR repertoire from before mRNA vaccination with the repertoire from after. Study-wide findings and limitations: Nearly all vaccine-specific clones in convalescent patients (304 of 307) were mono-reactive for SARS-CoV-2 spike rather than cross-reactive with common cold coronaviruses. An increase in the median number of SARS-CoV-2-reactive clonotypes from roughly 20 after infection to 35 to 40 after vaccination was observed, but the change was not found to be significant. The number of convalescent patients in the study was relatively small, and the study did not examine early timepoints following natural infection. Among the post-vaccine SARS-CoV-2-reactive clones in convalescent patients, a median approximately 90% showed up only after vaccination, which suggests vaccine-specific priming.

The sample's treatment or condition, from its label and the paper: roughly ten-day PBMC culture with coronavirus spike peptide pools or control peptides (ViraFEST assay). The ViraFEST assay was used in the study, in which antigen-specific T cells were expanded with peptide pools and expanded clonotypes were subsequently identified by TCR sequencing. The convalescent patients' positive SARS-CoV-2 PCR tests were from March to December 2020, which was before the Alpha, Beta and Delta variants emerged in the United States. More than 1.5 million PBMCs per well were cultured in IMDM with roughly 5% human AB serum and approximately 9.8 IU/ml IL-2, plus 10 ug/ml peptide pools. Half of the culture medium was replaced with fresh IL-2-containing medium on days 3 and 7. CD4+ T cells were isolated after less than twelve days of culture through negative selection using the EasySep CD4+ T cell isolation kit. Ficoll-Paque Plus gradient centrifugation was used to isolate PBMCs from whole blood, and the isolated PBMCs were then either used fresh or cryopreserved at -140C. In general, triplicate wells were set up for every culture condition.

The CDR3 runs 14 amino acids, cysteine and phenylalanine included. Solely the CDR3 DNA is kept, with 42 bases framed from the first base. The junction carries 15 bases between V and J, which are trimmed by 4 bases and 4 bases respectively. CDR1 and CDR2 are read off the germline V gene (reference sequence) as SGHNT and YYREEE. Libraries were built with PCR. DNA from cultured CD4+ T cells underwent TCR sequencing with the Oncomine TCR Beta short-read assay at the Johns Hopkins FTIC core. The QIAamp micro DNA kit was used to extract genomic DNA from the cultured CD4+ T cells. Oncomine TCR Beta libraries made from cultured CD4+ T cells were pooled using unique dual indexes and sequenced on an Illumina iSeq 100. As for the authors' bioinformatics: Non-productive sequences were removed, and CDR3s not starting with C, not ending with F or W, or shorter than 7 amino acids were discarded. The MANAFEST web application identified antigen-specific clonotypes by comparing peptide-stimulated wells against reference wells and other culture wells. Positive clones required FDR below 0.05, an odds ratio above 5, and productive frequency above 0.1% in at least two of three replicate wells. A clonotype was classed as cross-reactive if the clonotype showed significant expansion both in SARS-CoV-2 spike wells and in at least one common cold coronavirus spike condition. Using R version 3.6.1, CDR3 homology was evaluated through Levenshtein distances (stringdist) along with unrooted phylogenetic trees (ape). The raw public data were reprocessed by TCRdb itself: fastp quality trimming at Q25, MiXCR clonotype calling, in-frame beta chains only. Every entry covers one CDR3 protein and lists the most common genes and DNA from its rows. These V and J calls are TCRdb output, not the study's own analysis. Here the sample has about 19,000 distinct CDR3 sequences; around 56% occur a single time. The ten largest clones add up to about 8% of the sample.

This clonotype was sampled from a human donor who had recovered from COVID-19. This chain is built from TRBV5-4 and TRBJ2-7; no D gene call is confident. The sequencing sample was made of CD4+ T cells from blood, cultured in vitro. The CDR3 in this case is CASSNHGSQYEQYF. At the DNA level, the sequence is TGTGCCAGCAGCAATCATGGCTCGCAATACGAGCAGTACTTC.